Below, one TCR beta chain is given with its context. What it binds is not known. The data originate from a study of vaccination and CD4 T cells after COVID-19. In the study overall: Post-COVID samples were collected a median approximately 100 days following diagnosis, spanning 35 to 161. General study findings and limits: Median about 86% of reactive clones detected in convalescent patients emerged only post-vaccination.

Sample treatment: roughly nine-day PBMC culture with coronavirus spike peptide pools or control peptides (ViraFEST assay). The study sequenced cultured CD4+ T cell DNA using the Oncomine TCR Beta short-read assay. It was from cultured CD4+ T cells that genomic DNA was extracted. TCRdb analysed the PCR reads with MiXCR anew, one entry per CDR3 protein. The table includes around 21,000 distinct CDR3 sequences, approximately 59% detected once. Looked up from germline, CDR1 is SGHTA and CDR2 is FQGNSA. The CDR3 consists of 15 residues. V lost 7 bases and J lost 3; bases outside the gene matches: 11. The J gene is TRBJ1-1, the V gene TRBV7-2; TRBD1 matches 7 bases. The TCR originated in a human donor who had recovered from COVID-19. The specimen comprised CD4+ T cells from blood, cultured in vitro, sampled after SARS-CoV-2 vaccination. The DNA of the CDR3 is TGTGCCAGCACCCCGGACAGGAGATGGGACACTGAAGCTTTCTTT. Translation: CASTPDRRWDTEAFF. Variable domain in full (rest from reference TRBV7-2 and TRBJ1-1): GAGVSQSPSNKVTEKGKDVELRCDPISGHTALYWYRQSLGQGLEFLIYFQGNSAPDKSGLPSDRFSAERTGGSVSTLTIQRTQQEDSAVYLCASTPDRRWDTEAFFGQGTRLTVV.